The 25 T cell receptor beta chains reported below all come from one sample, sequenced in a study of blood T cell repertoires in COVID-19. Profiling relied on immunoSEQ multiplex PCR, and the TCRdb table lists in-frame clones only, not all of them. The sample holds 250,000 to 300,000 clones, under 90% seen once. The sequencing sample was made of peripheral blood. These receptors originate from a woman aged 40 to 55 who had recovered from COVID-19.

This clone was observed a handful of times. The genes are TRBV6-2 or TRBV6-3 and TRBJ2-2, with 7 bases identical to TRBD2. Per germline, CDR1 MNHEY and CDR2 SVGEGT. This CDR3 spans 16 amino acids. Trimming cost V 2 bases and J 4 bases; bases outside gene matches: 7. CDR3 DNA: TGTGCCAGCAGTTACGGCGCTAGCGGTCCCACCGGGGAGCTGTTTTTT. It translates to CASSYGASGPTGELFF.

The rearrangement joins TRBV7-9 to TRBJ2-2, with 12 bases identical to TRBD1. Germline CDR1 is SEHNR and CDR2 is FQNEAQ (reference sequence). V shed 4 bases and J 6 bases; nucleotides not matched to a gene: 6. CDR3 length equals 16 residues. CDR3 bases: TGTGCCAGCAGCTCGGGGACAGGGGGCAGGGCCGGGGAGCTGTTTTTT. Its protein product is CASSSGTGGRAGELFF. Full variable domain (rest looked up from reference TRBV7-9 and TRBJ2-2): DTGVSQNPRHKITKRGQNVTFRCDPISEHNRLYWYRQTLGQGPEFLTYFQNEAQLEKSRLLSDRFSAERPKGSFSTLEIQRTEQGDSAMYLCASSSGTGGRAGELFFGEGSRLTVL.

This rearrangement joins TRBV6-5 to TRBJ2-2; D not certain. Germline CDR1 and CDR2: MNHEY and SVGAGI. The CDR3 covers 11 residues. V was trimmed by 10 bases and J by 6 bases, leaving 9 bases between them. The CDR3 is CATSQAGELFF. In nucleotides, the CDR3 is TGTGCCACCTCTCAGGCCGGGGAGCTGTTTTTT.

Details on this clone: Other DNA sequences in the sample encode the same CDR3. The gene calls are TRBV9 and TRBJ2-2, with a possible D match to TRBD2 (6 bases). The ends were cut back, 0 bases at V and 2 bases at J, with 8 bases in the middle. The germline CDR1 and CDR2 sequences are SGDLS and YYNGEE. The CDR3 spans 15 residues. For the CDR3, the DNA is TGTGCCAGCAGCGTAGGGACTACAAACACCGGGGAGCTGTTTTTT. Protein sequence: CASSVGTTNTGELFF.

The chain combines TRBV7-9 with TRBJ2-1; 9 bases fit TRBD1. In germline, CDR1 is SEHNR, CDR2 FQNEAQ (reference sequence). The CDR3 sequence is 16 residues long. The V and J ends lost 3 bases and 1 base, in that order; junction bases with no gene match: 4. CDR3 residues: CASSLQGTGSYNEQFF. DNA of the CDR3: TGTGCCAGCAGCTTGCAGGGGACAGGGTCCTACAATGAGCAGTTCTTC. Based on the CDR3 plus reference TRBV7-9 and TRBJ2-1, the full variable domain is DTGVSQNPRHKITKRGQNVTFRCDPISEHNRLYWYRQTLGQGPEFLTYFQNEAQLEKSRLLSDRFSAERPKGSFSTLEIQRTEQGDSAMYLCASSLQGTGSYNEQFFGPGTRLTVL.

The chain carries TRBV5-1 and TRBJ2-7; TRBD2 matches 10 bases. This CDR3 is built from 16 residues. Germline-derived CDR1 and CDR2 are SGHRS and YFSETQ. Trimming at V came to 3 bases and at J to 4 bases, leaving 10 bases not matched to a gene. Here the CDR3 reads CASSYGLAGAGYEQYF. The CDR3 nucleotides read TGCGCCAGCAGCTACGGCCTAGCGGGAGCGGGGTACGAGCAGTACTTC.

The CDR3 DNA reads TGTGCCAGCTCGATAACCGACAGGGGAGCCTACGAGCAGTACTTC. It is translated as CASSITDRGAYEQYF. The chain combines TRBV3-1 (or the pseudogene TRBV3-2) with TRBJ2-7; 8 bases are shared with TRBD1. J was trimmed by 2 bases and V by 8 bases; bases with no gene match: 11. The germline V gene encodes CDR1 LGHDT and CDR2 YNNKEL (reference sequence). The CDR3 is 15 residues long.

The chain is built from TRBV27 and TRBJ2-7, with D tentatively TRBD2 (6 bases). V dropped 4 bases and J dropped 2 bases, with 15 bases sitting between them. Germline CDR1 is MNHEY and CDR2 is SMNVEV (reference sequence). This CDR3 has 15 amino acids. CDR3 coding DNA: TGTGCCAGCAGTTCCGGGACTTTTCTGGCCTACGAGCAGTACTTC. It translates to CASSSGTFLAYEQYF.

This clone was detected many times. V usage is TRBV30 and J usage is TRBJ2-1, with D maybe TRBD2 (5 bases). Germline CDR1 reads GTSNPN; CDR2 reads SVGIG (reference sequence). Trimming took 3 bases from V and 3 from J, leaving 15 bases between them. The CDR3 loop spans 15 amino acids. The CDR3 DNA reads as TGTGCCTGGAGAGGTCGGGATTCCTACTACAATGAGCAGTTCTTC. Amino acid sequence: CAWRGRDSYYNEQFF.

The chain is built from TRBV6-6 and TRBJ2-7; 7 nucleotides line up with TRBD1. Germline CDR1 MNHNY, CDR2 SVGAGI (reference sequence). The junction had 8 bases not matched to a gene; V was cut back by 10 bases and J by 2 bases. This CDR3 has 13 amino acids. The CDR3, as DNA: TGTGCCACCCGTAGGGACAGCCCCTACGAGCAGTACTTC. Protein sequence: CATRRDSPYEQYF.

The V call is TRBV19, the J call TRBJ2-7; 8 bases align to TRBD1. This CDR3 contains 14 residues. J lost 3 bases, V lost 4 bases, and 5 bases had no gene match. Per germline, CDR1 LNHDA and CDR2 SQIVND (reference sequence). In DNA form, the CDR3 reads TGTGCCAGTAGTAGGGACAGGAGCCGCTACGAGCAGTACTTC. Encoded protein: CASSRDRSRYEQYF.

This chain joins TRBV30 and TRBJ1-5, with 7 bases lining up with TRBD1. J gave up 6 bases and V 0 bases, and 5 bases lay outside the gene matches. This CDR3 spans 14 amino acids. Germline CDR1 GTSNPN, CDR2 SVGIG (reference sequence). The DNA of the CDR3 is TGTGCCTGGAGTGTGGGTTCAGGGGGTCAGCCCCAGCATTTT. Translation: CAWSVGSGGQPQHF.

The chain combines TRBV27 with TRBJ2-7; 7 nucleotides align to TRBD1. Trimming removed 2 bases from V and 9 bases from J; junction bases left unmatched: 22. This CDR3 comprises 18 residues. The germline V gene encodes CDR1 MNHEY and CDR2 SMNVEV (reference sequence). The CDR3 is CASSLPDGLIQGVKGQYF. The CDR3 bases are TGTGCCAGCAGTTTACCGGATGGACTTATTCAGGGGGTTAAAGGGCAGTACTTC.

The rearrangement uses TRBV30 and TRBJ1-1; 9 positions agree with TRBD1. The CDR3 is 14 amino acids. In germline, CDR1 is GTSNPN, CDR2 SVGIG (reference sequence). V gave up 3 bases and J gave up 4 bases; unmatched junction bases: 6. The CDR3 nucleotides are TGTGCCTGGAGGGGGACAGGGCAATTCACTGAAGCTTTCTTT. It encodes CAWRGTGQFTEAFF.

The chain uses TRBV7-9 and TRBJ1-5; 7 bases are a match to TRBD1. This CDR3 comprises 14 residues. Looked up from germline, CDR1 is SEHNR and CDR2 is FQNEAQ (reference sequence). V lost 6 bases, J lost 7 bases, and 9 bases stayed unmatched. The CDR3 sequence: CASSTDRPGQPQHF. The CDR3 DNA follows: TGTGCCAGCAGTACGGACAGGCCTGGACAGCCCCAGCATTTT.

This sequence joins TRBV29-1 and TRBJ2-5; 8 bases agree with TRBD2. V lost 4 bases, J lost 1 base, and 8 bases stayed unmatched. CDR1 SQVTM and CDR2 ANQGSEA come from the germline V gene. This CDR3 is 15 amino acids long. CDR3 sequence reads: CSVASAGGFQETQYF. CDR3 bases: TGCAGCGTTGCTTCTGCGGGAGGATTCCAAGAGACCCAGTACTTC.

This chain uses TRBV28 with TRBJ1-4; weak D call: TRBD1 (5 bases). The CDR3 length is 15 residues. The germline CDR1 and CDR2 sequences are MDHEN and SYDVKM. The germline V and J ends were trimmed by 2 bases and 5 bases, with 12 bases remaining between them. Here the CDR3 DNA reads TGTGCCAGCAGTTTAGGGGCGGGGGGGAATGAAAAACTGTTTTTT. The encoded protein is CASSLGAGGNEKLFF.

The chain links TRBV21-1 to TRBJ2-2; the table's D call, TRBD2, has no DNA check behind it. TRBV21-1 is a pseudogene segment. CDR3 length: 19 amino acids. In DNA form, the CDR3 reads TGTGCCAGCAGCAAGCCAGAGGGACTAGCGGGATCCATCACCGGGGAGCTGTTTTTT. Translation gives CASSKPEGLAGSITGELFF.

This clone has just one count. CDR3 loop: CASRKDRDGYGYTF. CDR3 DNA: TGTGCCAGCAGAAAGGACAGGGATGGCTATGGCTACACCTTC. V usage is TRBV27 and J usage is TRBJ1-2; 8 nucleotides line up with TRBD1. The CDR3 length is 14 residues. V lost 6 bases, J lost 4 bases, and 7 bases stayed unmatched. Per germline, CDR1 MNHEY and CDR2 SMNVEV (reference sequence).

DNA for the CDR3: TGTGCCAGTAGTAAACGACTAGCGGGAGGACCTGTAGAAGAGACCCAGTACTTC. This gives the protein CASSKRLAGGPVEETQYF. The chain has TRBV19 and TRBJ2-5; 13 nucleotides agree with TRBD2. This CDR3 has 18 amino acids. V was pared by 4 bases and J by 3 bases, with 11 bases of the junction left unmatched. Germline CDR1 and CDR2: LNHDA and SQIVND (reference sequence).

The CDR3 region is CASSPRDRDLEQYF. The CDR3 coding sequence is TGTGCCAGCAGCCCCCGGGACAGGGATCTCGAGCAGTACTTC. This chain joins TRBV27 and TRBJ2-7; TRBD1 matches at 9 bases. Trimming cost V 6 bases and J 6 bases; bases outside gene matches: 9. CDR1 is MNHEY, CDR2 SMNVEV, per germline (reference sequence). This CDR3 contains 14 residues.

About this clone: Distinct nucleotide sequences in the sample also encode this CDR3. CDR3 sequence reads: CASSLGGNYGYTF. The CDR3 DNA reads TGTGCCAGCAGCTTGGGCGGGAATTATGGCTACACCTTC. The chain employs TRBV5-6 and TRBJ1-2; D unresolved. Germline V gene data show CDR1 as SGHDT and CDR2 as YYEEEE. V was shortened by 0 bases and J by 5 bases, with 8 bases between the two germline ends. This CDR3 region has 13 residues.

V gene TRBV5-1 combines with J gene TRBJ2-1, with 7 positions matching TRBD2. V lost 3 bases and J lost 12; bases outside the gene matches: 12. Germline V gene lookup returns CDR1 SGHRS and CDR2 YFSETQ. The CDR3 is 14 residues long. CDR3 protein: CASSYVGGPVGQFF. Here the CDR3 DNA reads TGCGCCAGCAGCTACGTGGGAGGGCCAGTAGGGCAGTTCTTC. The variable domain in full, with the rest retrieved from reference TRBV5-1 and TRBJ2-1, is KAGVTQTPRYLIKTRGQQVTLSCSPISGHRSVSWYQQTPGQGLQFLFEYFSETQRNKGNFPGRFSGRQFSNSRSEMNVSTLELGDSALYLCASSYVGGPVGQFFGPGTRLTVL.

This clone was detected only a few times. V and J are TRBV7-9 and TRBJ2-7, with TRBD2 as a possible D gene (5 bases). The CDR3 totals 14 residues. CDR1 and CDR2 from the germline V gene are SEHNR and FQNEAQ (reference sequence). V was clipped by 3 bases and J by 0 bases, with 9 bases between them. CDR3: CASSLSGNSYEQYF. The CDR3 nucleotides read TGTGCCAGCAGCTTGAGCGGTAACTCCTACGAGCAGTACTTC.

The CDR3 nucleotides read TGCGCCAGCAGCTTAAATGCCGGGACTAGCGCCGGGGAGCTGTTTTTT. This gives the protein CASSLNAGTSAGELFF. The V call is TRBV5-1, the J call TRBJ2-2, with 10 bases aligning to TRBD2. Trimming removed 2 bases from V and 6 bases from J; junction bases left unmatched: 7. The CDR3 length is 16 residues. The germline gives CDR1 SGHRS, CDR2 YFSETQ.